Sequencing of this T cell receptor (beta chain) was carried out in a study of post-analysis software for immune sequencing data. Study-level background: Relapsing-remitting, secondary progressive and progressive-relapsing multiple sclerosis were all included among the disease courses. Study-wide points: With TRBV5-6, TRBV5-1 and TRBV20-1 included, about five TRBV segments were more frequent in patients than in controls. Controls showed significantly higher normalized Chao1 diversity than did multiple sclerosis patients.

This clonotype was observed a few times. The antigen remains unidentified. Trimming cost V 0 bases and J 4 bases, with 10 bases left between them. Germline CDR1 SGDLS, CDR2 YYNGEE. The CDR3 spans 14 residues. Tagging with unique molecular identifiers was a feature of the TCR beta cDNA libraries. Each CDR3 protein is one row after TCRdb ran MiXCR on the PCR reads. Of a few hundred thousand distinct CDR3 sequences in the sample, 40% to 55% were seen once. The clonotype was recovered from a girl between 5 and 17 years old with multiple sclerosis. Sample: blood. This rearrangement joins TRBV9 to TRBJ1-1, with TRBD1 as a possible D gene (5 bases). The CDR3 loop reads CASSVAPQGTEAFF. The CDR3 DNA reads TGTGCCAGCAGCGTAGCCCCCCAGGGCACTGAAGCTTTCTTT.